The 15 T cell receptor beta chains below were found in one sample sequenced in a study of T cells in Graves' hyperthyroidism and ophthalmopathy. TCR beta CDR3 region amplification was performed from RNA transcripts. First-round RT-PCR with HTBI primers amplified the TCR CDR3 region. TCRdb reanalysed the multiplex PCR reads using MiXCR and keeps one entry per CDR3 protein. Of 350,000 to 400,000 distinct CDR3 sequences in the sample, more than 12% were seen once. The sample was blood. The receptor source for this set is a woman aged 25 to 39 with Graves' hyperthyroidism.

This clonotype was detected ten times or more. The V and J genes are TRBV7-2 and TRBJ2-5; 10 bases line up with TRBD2. The germline V gene has CDR1 SGHTA and CDR2 FQGNSA. V gave up 1 base and J gave up 3 bases; unmatched junction bases: 5. This CDR3 is 16 amino acids long. The CDR3 DNA sequence: TGTGCCAGCAGCTTAGGACCTAGCGGGAGAAAAGAGACCCAGTACTTC. Its translation: CASSLGPSGRKETQYF.

The chain links TRBV9 to TRBJ2-7; D unresolved. Trimming cost V 4 bases and J 4 bases, with 18 bases left between them. Germline CDR1 is SGDLS and CDR2 is YYNGEE. The CDR3 contains 15 residues. CDR3 DNA sequence: TGTGCCAGCAGCTCTACATCGGACGGATGGTACGAGCAGTACTTC. It yields the protein CASSSTSDGWYEQYF.

The chain links TRBV27 to TRBJ2-7; 7 bases are shared with TRBD2. In germline, CDR1 is MNHEY, CDR2 SMNVEV (reference sequence). V lost 2 bases and J lost 0; bases outside the gene matches: 4. There are 15 residues in the CDR3. The CDR3 loop is CASSLLAASSYEQYF. The CDR3 region has the DNA TGTGCCAGCAGTTTACTAGCGGCAAGCTCCTACGAGCAGTACTTC.

This clonotype showed up many times. The genes are TRBV5-1 and TRBJ2-1; D remains ambiguous. The CDR3 runs 14 residues. V lost 0 bases and J lost 5, with 9 bases in between. Germline lookup yields CDR1 SGHRS and CDR2 YFSETQ. CDR3 in amino acids: CASSLALSHNEQFF. For the CDR3, the DNA is TGCGCCAGCAGCTTGGCGCTTAGCCACAATGAGCAGTTCTTC.

This clonotype was picked up one time. The CDR3 spells CASSLPRENTEAFF. CDR3 coding DNA: TGTGCCAGCAGCCTACCGAGAGAGAACACTGAAGCTTTCTTT. V is TRBV7-3 and J is TRBJ1-1; D remains ambiguous. V was pared by 5 bases and J by 1 base, with 11 bases between. Germline CDR1 is SGHTA and CDR2 is FQGTGA. There are 14 residues in the CDR3.

J is TRBJ1-4 and V is TRBV11-2, with 9 bases that match TRBD1. V lost 6 bases, J lost 7 bases, and 21 bases stayed unmatched. CDR1 is SGHAT and CDR2 is FQNNGV in the germline V gene. The CDR3 has 19 residues. The DNA of the CDR3 is TGTGCCAGCAGTCGACGCGGGGGGACAGGGACTCAACGGGTTGAAAAACTGTTTTTT. Translation gives CASSRRGGTGTQRVEKLFF. Variable domain in full (rest from reference TRBV11-2 and TRBJ1-4): EAGVAQSPRYKIIEKRQSVAFWCNPISGHATLYWYQQILGQGPKLLIQFQNNGVVDDSQLPKDRFSAERLKGVDSTLKIQPAKLEDSAVYLCASSRRGGTGTQRVEKLFFGSGTQLSVL.

This chain links TRBV2 with TRBJ2-1; tentatively, D is TRBD1 (6 bases). Trimming removed 6 bases from V and 11 bases from J, with 14 bases in between. Germline assignment: CDR1 SNHLY and CDR2 FYNNEI. There are 12 residues in the CDR3. The CDR3 region is CASRGRGMKQFF. CDR3 sequence (DNA): TGTGCCAGCAGGGGCAGGGGAATGAAGCAGTTCTTC.

This clonotype was seen ten or more times. The chain joins TRBV20-1 to TRBJ2-5; 12 bases are a match to TRBD2. Germline CDR1 is DFQATT and CDR2 is SNEGSKA (reference sequence). V shed 5 bases, J shed 5 bases, and the junction held 9 bases outside the gene matches. The CDR3 spans 15 residues. DNA of the CDR3: TGCAGTGCTGCCCCTAGCGGGAGGGCCCTTGAGACCCAGTACTTC. Its translation is CSAAPSGRALETQYF.

This chain links TRBV9 with TRBJ1-2; D gene unclear. Germline V gene data show CDR1 as SGDLS and CDR2 as YYNGEE. The V gene lost 0 bases and the J gene lost 7 bases, with 13 bases spanning the gap. This CDR3 is 14 amino acids long. CDR3 protein: CASSVEGRKTGYTF. The DNA of the CDR3 is TGTGCCAGCAGCGTAGAAGGCCGTAAAACTGGCTACACCTTC.

The sample holds many counts of this clonotype. This chain links TRBV7-2 with TRBJ2-7; maybe TRBD1 (6 bases). CDR1 and CDR2 (germline): SGHTA, FQGNSA. The CDR3 sequence is 15 residues long. Trimming pared 3 bases from V and 1 base from J, leaving 13 bases between. As DNA, the CDR3 is TGTGCCAGCAGCTTCTATAGGGGGAATTCCTACGAGCAGTACTTC. As protein: CASSFYRGNSYEQYF.

This clonotype was recorded a few times. This chain joins TRBV20-1 and TRBJ2-5; 15 positions agree with TRBD2. In germline, CDR1 is DFQATT, CDR2 SNEGSKA (reference sequence). The CDR3 has 17 amino acids. V lost 3 bases and J lost 2; bases outside the gene matches: 7. The CDR3: CSARGLAGGGGQETQYF. The CDR3 DNA follows: TGCAGTGCTAGGGGACTAGCGGGAGGAGGGGGACAAGAGACCCAGTACTTC.

This clonotype was observed many times. The rearrangement uses TRBV6-1 and TRBJ1-2; tentative D call: TRBD1 (6 bases). The length of the CDR3 is 14 residues. V lost 7 bases, J lost 7 bases, and 19 bases lay in between. Germline values: CDR1 MNHNS, CDR2 SASEGT. The CDR3: CASTLQGTNSGYTF. As DNA, the CDR3 is TGTGCCAGCACCCTTCAGGGGACAAACAGTGGCTACACCTTC.

A few counts support this clonotype. The rearrangement uses TRBV6-2 or TRBV6-3 and TRBJ2-2; 9 bases are shared with TRBD2. This CDR3 has 17 residues. Germline CDR1 is MNHEY and CDR2 is SVGEGT. Trimming cost V 6 bases and J 5 bases; bases outside gene matches: 13. CDR3 sequence (DNA): TGTGCCAGCAGCTCTCACCTTAGCGGGAGATCTACCGGGGAGCTGTTTTTT. It is translated as CASSSHLSGRSTGELFF.

This clonotype was counted many times. The genes are TRBV11-2 and TRBJ2-7; 8 bases line up with TRBD1. CDR3 length equals 14 residues. J lost 2 bases, V lost 4 bases, and 4 bases had no gene match. Germline V gene lookup returns CDR1 SGHAT and CDR2 FQNNGV. The CDR3 DNA sequence: TGTGCCAGCAGCTCTAACAGGGGGACCTACGAGCAGTACTTC. Protein sequence: CASSSNRGTYEQYF.

The genes are TRBV4-1 and TRBJ2-7; the match to TRBD2 covers 9 bases. Germline V gene data show CDR1 as MGHRA and CDR2 as YSYEKL. The CDR3 spans 15 residues. With V trimmed by 3 bases and J by 4 bases, 7 bases remained unmatched. CDR3 protein: CASSQLSGGIYEQYF. The CDR3 nucleotides are TGCGCCAGCAGCCAGTTGAGCGGGGGGATTTACGAGCAGTACTTC.